This T cell receptor beta chain was recorded in a study of neurological immune-mediated disorders. Among the participants, healthy controls were blood bank volunteers in Maryland, USA. Study conclusions and caveats: The most TCR clonal expansion was seen in HTLV-1-associated myelopathy, whereas the least was seen in multiple sclerosis, below the level in healthy controls.

This clonotype was counted at least ten times. As yet, its antigen is unknown. MiXCR, run by TCRdb on the 5' RACE reads, gives a single entry per CDR3 protein. The table records 33,000 or so distinct CDR3 sequences, more than 6.5% of them present only once. The CDR3 covers 20 residues. The V segment lost 4 bases and the J segment 3 bases; nucleotides outside the gene matches: 15. Germline CDR1 SEHNR, CDR2 FQNEAQ (reference sequence). This clonotype originated in a woman in her forties in good health. The chain carries TRBV7-9 and TRBJ2-3; 14 positions match TRBD2. Sequencing was carried out using PBMCs. The CDR3, as DNA: TGTGCCAGCAGCTCTAATGCGCGGACGGGACTAGCGGGAGAAACAGATACGCAGTATTTT. This translates into CASSSNARTGLAGETDTQYF.